This T cell receptor beta chain originates from a study of shared clonotypes between healthy human individuals. General observations from the study: There were few donors, and this limited the genetic and exposure-history diversity represented.

The CDR3 runs 13 residues. V was pared by 9 bases and J by 0 bases, with 4 bases of the junction left unmatched. Germline values: CDR1 KGHSH, CDR2 LQKENI. Note on this clone: What it recognizes is unknown.

TCRdb's table, derived via immunoSEQ multiplex PCR, lists solely in-frame clones and lacks some. The sample has around 600,000 clones; 95% to 98% are singletons. This sequence originates from a woman in her twenties or thirties in good health. Specimen: naive CD4+ T cells sorted from blood. Described subset: CD45RA+ positively selected. The rearrangement links TRBV18 to TRBJ1-1; 7 bases are a match to TRBD1. This CDR3 is CASRTGVNTEAFF. CDR3 bases: TGTGCCAGTCGCACAGGGGTGAACACTGAAGCTTTCTTT.